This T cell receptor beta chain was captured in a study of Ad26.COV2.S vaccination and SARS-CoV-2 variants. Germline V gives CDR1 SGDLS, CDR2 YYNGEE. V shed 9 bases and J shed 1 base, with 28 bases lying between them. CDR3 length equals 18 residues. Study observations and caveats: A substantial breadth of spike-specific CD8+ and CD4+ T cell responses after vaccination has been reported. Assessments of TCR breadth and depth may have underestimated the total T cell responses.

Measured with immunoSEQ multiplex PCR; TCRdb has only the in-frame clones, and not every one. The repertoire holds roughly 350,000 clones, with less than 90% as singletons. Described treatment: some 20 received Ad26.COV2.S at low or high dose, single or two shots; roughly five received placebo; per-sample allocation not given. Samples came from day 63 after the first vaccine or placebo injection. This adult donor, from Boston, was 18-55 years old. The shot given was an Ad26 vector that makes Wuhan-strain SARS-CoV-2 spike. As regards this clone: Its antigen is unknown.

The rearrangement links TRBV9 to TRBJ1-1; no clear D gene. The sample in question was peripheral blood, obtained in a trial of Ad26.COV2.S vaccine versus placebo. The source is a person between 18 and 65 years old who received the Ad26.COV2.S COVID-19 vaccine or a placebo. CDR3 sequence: CANAGEGNFLRTNTEAFF. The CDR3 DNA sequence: TGTGCCAACGCGGGTGAGGGAAATTTTCTCCGAACGAACACTGAAGCTTTCTTT.